This T cell receptor beta chain was recovered during a study of CD8 T cells in Susac syndrome. From germline, CDR1 is LNHDA and CDR2 SQIVND (reference sequence). This CDR3 region has 15 residues. Trimming cost V 6 bases and J 9 bases; bases outside gene matches: 15. As regards this clonotype: The target antigen is unknown.

The RNA, about 0.45 to 1 ug, was put through reverse transcription using random hexamers. It was immunoSEQ multiplex PCR that amplified TCR beta CDR3 across 54 Vbeta and 13 Jbeta. TCRdb reprocessed the immunoSEQ multiplex PCR reads with MiXCR, giving one entry per CDR3 protein. The profile shows over 80,000 distinct CDR3 sequences, about 93% of them singletons. Sequencing targeted TCR beta in T cells from blood (CD8+ and CD4+). In contrast to the negatively isolated CD8+ and CD4+ T cells, TEMRA cells were FACS-enriched. Whole-study findings and limits: Regarding the TCR sequencing and HLA analysis, the study admitted that a relatively small number of individuals were involved.

This sequence joins TRBV19 and TRBJ2-7; 9 bases line up with TRBD2. The sequenced sample consisted of CD8+ T cells from PBMCs. This TCR was recovered from a human donor in good health. CDR3: CASSVGAGGSRRQYF. The CDR3 bases are TGTGCCAGTAGCGTTGGAGCGGGGGGTTCACGGCGGCAGTACTTC.